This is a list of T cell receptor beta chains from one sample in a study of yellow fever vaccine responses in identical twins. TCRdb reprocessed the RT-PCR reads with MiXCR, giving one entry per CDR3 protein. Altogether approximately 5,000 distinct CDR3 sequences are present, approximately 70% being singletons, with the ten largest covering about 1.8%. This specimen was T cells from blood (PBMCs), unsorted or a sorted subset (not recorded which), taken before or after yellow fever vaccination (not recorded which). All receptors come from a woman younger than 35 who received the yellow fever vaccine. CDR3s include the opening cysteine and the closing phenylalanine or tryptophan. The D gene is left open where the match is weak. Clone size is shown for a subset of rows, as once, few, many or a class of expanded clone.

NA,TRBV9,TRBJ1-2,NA,TGTGCCAGCAGCGTCCCAGGAGGGAAACTTGACTACACCTTC,CASSVPGGKLDYTF
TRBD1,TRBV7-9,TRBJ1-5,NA,TGTTCCAGCAGCCCTGGACAGGGAGATCAGCCCCAGCATTTT,CSSSPGQGDQPQHF
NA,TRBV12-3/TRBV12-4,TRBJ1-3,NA,TGTGCCAGCAGTCCGGACCGTGGGTTTGGAAACACCATATATTTT,CASSPDRGFGNTIYF
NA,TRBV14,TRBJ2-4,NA,TGTGCCAGCAGCCAAGATTCCTCGGGCAAAAACATTCAGTACTTC,CASSQDSSGKNIQYF
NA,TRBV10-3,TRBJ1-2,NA,TGTGCCATCAGTGAGCGGGTACAGGCCGTCTACTATGGCTACACCTTC,CAISERVQAVYYGYTF
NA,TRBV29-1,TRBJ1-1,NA,TGCAGCGTTGTCCCCCTTTATGGAACTGAAGCTTTCTTT,CSVVPLYGTEAFF
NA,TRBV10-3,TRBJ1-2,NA,TGTGCCATCAGACGGACAGACGATGGCTACACCTTC,CAIRRTDDGYTF
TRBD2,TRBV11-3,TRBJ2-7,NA,TGTGCCAGCAGCTCGCCGGGACTAGCGTTCTTAGGGCAGTACTTC,CASSSPGLAFLGQYF
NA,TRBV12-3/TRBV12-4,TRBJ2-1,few,TGTGCCAGCACCGATTTCGTCAATGAGCAGTTCTTC,CASTDFVNEQFF
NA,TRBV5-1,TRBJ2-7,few,TGCGCCAGCAGCTTGGCCCTGGGGCTGTCCTACGAGCAGTACTTC,CASSLALGLSYEQYF
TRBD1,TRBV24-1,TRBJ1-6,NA,TGTGCCACCAGTGATTCGCTGACAGGGGCTTGGCCCCTCCACTTT,CATSDSLTGAWPLHF
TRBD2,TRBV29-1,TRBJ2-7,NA,TGCAGCGTTGATTCGGGAGGTTCCTACGAGCAGTACTTC,CSVDSGGSYEQYF
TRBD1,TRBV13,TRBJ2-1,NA,TGTGCCAGCACCCGAGGACAGGGTATTGATTCAGGGGATGAGCAGTTCTTC,CASTRGQGIDSGDEQFF
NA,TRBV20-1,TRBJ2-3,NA,TGCAGTGCTAGAGATCTTGGCAGGGGAGATGCAGATACGCAGTATTTT,CSARDLGRGDADTQYF
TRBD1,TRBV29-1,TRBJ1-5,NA,TGCAGCGTGTCCGACAGGGCGGCAGGGAATCAGCCCCAGCATTTT,CSVSDRAAGNQPQHF
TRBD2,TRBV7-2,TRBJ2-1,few,TGTGCCAGCAGCCCGACTAGCGGACTCTCCTACAATGAGCAGTTCTTC,CASSPTSGLSYNEQFF
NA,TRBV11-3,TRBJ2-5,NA,TGTGCCAGCAGCTTCAACAGCCAAGAGACCCAGTACTTC,CASSFNSQETQYF
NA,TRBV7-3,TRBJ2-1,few,TGTGCCAGCAGCTTGACGGATTCCGGTGAGCAGTTCTTC,CASSLTDSGEQFF
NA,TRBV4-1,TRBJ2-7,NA,TGCGCCAGCAGCTTGGACACTTACTACGAGCAGTACTTC,CASSLDTYYEQYF
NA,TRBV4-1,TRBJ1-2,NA,TGCGCCAGAGGACAGAGTAACTATGGCTACACCTTC,CARGQSNYGYTF
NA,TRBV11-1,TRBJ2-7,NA,TGTGCCAGCAGCCCAATATTGGGGGGAGAGCAGTACTTC,CASSPILGGEQYF
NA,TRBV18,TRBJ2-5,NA,TGTGCCAGCTCACCACCTGAAAGGAGAGAGACCCAGTACTTC,CASSPPERRETQYF